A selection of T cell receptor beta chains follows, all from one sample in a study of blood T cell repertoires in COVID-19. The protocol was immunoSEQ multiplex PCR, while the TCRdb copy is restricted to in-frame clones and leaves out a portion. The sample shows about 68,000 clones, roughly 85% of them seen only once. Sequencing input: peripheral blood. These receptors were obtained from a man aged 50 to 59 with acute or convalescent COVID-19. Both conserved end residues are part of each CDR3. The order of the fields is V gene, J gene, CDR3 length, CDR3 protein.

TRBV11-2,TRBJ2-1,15,CASSPPGFAGDEQFF
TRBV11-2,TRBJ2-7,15,CASSVRGLPSYEQYF
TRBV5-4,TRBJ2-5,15,CASSSTGAVLETQYF
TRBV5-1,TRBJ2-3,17,CASSFAPGLAEADTQYF
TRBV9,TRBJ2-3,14,CASVTSGVADTQYF
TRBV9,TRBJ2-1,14,CASSVGSVGQEQFF
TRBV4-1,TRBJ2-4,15,CASSQESQGGNIQYF
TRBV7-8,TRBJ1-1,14,CASSFGTLNTEAFF
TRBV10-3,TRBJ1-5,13,CAISGRDNQPQHF
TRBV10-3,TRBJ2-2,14,CATLKAEDTGELFF
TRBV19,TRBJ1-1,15,CASSSAGRAGTEAFF
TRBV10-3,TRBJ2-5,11,CATSEKETQYF
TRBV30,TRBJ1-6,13,CAWDDRGRSPLHF
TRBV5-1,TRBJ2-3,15,CASSELAGPTDTQYF
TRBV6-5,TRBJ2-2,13,CASRTKRAGELFF
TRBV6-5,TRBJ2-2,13,CATTTGGRGELFF
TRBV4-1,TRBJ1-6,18,CASSQDQGQESVNSPLHF
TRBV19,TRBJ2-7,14,CASSIDRETYEQYF
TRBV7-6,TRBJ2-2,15,CASSLQGAGTGELFF
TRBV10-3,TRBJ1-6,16,CAISGDRGWIGSPLHF
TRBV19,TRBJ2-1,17,CASSIAGGSRVFNEQFF
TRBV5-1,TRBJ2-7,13,CASSFDRGDEQYF
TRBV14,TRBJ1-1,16,CASSPAWSFGGTEAFF
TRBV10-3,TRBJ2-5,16,CAISEKAGGPVETQYF
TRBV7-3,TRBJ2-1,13,CASSLGQNNEQFF
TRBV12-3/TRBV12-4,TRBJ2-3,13,CASSWTVADTQYF
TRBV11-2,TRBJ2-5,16,CASSPVRQGAQETQYF
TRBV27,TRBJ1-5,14,CASSLSGGNQPQHF
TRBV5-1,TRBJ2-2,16,CASSSASGGLTGELFF
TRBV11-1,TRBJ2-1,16,CASRPTIAGGFDEQFF
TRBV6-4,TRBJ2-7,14,CASTDRDTYYEQYF
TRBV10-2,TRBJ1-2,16,CASRDGVRGSNYGYTF
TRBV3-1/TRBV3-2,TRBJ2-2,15,CASSTRLDGTGELFF
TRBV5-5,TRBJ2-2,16,CASSFESTPLTGELFF
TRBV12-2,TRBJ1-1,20,CASRLSRPRREHGRGAEAFF
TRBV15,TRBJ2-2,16,CATSRLGRGDTGELFF
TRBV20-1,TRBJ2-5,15,CSASYSGGFGETQYF
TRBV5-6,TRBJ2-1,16,CASTWTSGGYYNEQFF
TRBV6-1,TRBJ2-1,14,CASSEARFDNEQFF
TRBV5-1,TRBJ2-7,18,CASSLAPPQTGGHYEQYF
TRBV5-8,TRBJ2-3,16,CASSRWAARTTDTQYF
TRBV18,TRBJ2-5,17,CASSPPGVVRQQETQYF
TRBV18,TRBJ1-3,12,CASSPQGGTIYF
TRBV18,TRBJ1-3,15,CASSPGAWSGNTIYF
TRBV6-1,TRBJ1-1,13,CASSENWNTEAFF
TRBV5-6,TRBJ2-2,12,CASSLWPGELFF
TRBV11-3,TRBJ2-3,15,CASSLEGASTDTQYF
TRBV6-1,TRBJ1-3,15,CASSEPAGGGNTIYF
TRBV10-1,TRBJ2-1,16,CASSESRASGVNEQFF
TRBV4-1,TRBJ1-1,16,CASSPRGGRIDTEAFF
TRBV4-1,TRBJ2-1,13,CASSGSQGDEQFF